The clone carrying this T cell receptor beta chain was observed a few times. Its matching antigen is unknown. This specimen belongs to a study of T cell responses to AZD1222 COVID-19 vaccine. On the study more broadly: Researchers grouped second doses given at about 4 or about 12 weeks into one pool. Study results and limitations: Reports indicate that nearly half of spike-specific TCRs are directed at unmutated variant regions. The CD4 TCRs associated with vaccination extended across spike and predominated at 160-218 and 743-854. Clonal diversity may have been underestimated, and the donors were mostly white British, with more females than males.

Clones were read by immunoSEQ multiplex PCR, and TCRdb kept only the in-frame ones, dropping some. The sample consists of some 120,000 clones, approximately 93% of them appearing once. This CDR3 region has 13 residues. V lost 3 bases to trimming and J lost 5 bases; unmatched junction nucleotides: 4. Germline values: CDR1 MDHEN, CDR2 SYDVKM. The chain joins TRBV28 to TRBJ2-7; 7 bases fit TRBD1. The receptor was derived from an adult in good health. The sequencing used peripheral blood, collected on day 0 of AZD1222 vaccination. The CDR3 is CASSLNRGDEQYF. CDR3 bases: TGTGCCAGCAGTTTGAACAGGGGAGACGAGCAGTACTTC.